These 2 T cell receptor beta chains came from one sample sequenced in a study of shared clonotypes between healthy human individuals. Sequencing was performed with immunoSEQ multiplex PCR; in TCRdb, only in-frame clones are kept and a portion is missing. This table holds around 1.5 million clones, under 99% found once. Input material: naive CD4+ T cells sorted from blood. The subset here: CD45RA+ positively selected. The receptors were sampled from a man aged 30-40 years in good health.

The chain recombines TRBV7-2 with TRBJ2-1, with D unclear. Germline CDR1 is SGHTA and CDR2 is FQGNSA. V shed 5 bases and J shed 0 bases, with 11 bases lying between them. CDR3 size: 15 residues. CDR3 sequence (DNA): TGTGCCAGCAGCCCCCAGGCTAGCTCCTACAATGAGCAGTTCTTC. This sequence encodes CASSPQASSYNEQFF.

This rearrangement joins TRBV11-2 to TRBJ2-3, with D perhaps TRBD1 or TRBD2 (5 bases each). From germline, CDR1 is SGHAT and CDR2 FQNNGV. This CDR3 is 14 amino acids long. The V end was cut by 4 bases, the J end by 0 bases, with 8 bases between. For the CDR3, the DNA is TGTGCCAGCAGCTCCCGGGACAGCACAGATACGCAGTATTTT. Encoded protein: CASSSRDSTDTQYF.